The 27 T cell receptor beta chains below were found in one sample sequenced in a study of blood T cell repertoires in COVID-19. Only in-frame clones appear in the TCRdb table, and some are missing; sequencing was by immunoSEQ multiplex PCR. The table shows about 300,000 clones, with around 88% occurring only once. What was sequenced was peripheral blood. The receptors were sampled from a woman aged 30 to 39 who had recovered from COVID-19.

The J gene is TRBJ2-7, the V gene TRBV5-1, with 13 bases aligning to TRBD2. CDR3 length: 18 residues. V was pared by 3 bases and J by 0 bases, with 9 bases of the junction left unmatched. Germline CDR1 reads SGHRS; CDR2 reads YFSETQ. CDR3 DNA: TGCGCCAGCAGCTCTGGACTAGCGGGGGCCTCGTACTCCTACGAGCAGTACTTC. Protein sequence: CASSSGLAGASYSYEQYF.

V gene TRBV5-1 combines with J gene TRBJ2-7; TRBD2 matches 10 bases. Germline-derived CDR1 and CDR2 are SGHRS and YFSETQ. Unmatched junction bases numbered 9, after V lost 3 bases and J lost 0 bases. This CDR3 region has 17 residues. Here the CDR3 DNA reads TGCGCCAGCAGCTCAAGTACTAGCGGGGTCCTCTCCTACGAGCAGTACTTC. Amino acids: CASSSSTSGVLSYEQYF.

The chain couples TRBV18 to TRBJ2-3; maybe TRBD1 (5 bases). The ends were cut back, 4 bases at V and 6 bases at J, with 17 bases in the middle. Germline lookup yields CDR1 KGHSH and CDR2 LQKENI. This CDR3 is 15 amino acids long. DNA of the CDR3: TGTGCCAGCTCACGATCCCAGGGTCAAATGGATACGCAGTATTTT. Translating it yields CASSRSQGQMDTQYF.

The chain carries TRBV4-3 and TRBJ2-3, with D possibly TRBD2 on 6 matching bases. Germline values: CDR1 LGHNA, CDR2 YSLEER. The CDR3 sequence is 18 residues long. V was trimmed by 2 bases and J by 3 bases, leaving 21 bases between them. DNA of the CDR3: TGCGCCAGCAGCCAACGGGAGTCCGGGACCTCTCCTACAGATACGCAGTATTTT. The encoded protein is CASSQRESGTSPTDTQYF.

The table lists this clone with a few counts. The gene calls are TRBV5-1 and TRBJ2-1; 7 bases align to TRBD1. After removal of 4 bases from V and 6 bases from J, the junction contained 7 bases not matched to a gene. CDR1 and CDR2 from the germline V gene are SGHRS and YFSETQ. The CDR3 runs to 14 residues. CDR3 nucleotides: TGCGCCAGCAGCGTAATACAGGGGACCAATGAGCAGTTCTTC. This sequence encodes CASSVIQGTNEQFF.

The CDR3 reads CASSSSNQGAPEAFF. In nucleotides, the CDR3 is TGTGCCAGCAGTTCCTCTAACCAGGGGGCTCCTGAAGCTTTCTTT. The rearrangement joins TRBV2 to TRBJ1-1; 8 bases map to TRBD1. Unmatched junction bases numbered 11, after V lost 5 bases and J lost 6 bases. This CDR3 spans 15 amino acids. Germline V CDR1 and CDR2: SNHLY, FYNNEI. The whole variable domain, remainder taken from reference TRBV2 and TRBJ1-1, is EPEVTQTPSHQVTQMGQEVILRCVPISNHLYFYWYRQILGQKVEFLVSFYNNEISEKSEIFDDQFSVERPDGSNFTLKIRSTKLEDSAMYFCASSSSNQGAPEAFFGQGTRLTVV.

The chain carries TRBV5-1 and TRBJ1-1; 10 bases match TRBD1. V trimming: 3 bases; J trimming: 5 bases; junction bases outside the gene matches: 7. This CDR3 comprises 15 residues. Looked up from germline, CDR1 is SGHRS and CDR2 is YFSETQ. The CDR3 nucleotides are TGCGCCAGCAGCTCGGGGGGACAGGGGAGGACTGAAGCTTTCTTT. Translation gives CASSSGGQGRTEAFF.

The genes are TRBV11-2 and TRBJ2-6, with TRBD1 matching 8 bases. The CDR3 is 18 residues long. In germline, CDR1 is SGHAT, CDR2 FQNNGV. With V trimmed by 2 bases and J by 5 bases, 11 bases remained unmatched. The DNA of the CDR3 is TGTGCCAGCAGCTTAACCTTTGGGGACAGGATTTGGGCCAACGTCCTGACTTTC. It specifies CASSLTFGDRIWANVLTF.

V gene TRBV28 combines with J gene TRBJ1-1; 11 bases match TRBD1. The CDR3 sequence is 18 residues long. The V segment lost 0 bases and the J segment 1 base; nucleotides outside the gene matches: 7. Germline V gene lookup returns CDR1 MDHEN and CDR2 SYDVKM. This CDR3 reads CASSLWAGQGEKNTEAFF. The CDR3 DNA is TGTGCCAGCAGTTTATGGGCGGGACAGGGGGAGAAGAACACTGAAGCTTTCTTT.

This chain uses TRBV28 with TRBJ1-5, with D possibly matching TRBD1 (6 bases). The CDR3 has 19 amino acids. Germline V gene sequence: CDR1 MDHEN, CDR2 SYDVKM. V dropped 1 base and J dropped 0 bases, with 19 bases sitting between them. CDR3 loop: CASSLFFQGRLNSNQPQHF. As DNA, the CDR3 is TGTGCCAGCAGTTTATTTTTCCAGGGGCGACTTAATAGCAATCAGCCCCAGCATTTT.

The CDR3: CASSLEAGRLTGELFF. CDR3 bases: TGTGCCAGCAGCTTGGAGGCAGGGAGGCTCACCGGGGAGCTGTTTTTT. V and J are TRBV5-5 and TRBJ2-2, with D perhaps TRBD2 (6 bases). The germline V and J ends were trimmed by 0 bases and 4 bases, with 13 bases remaining between them. The CDR3 is 16 amino acids. Germline V CDR1 and CDR2: SGHKS, YYEKEE (reference sequence). The whole variable domain, remainder taken from reference TRBV5-5 and TRBJ2-2, is DAGVTQSPTHLIKTRGQQVTLRCSPISGHKSVSWYQQVLGQGPQFIFQYYEKEERGRGNFPDRFSARQFPNYSSELNVNALLLGDSALYLCASSLEAGRLTGELFFGEGSRLTVL.

This clone was seen once. This chain connects TRBV3-1 (or the pseudogene TRBV3-2) to TRBJ2-7; 7 bases fit TRBD2. There are 16 residues in the CDR3. Germline V gene data show CDR1 as LGHDT and CDR2 as YNNKEL (reference sequence). V was clipped by 3 bases and J by 4 bases; unmatched bases: 12. The CDR3 region is CASSHMWGRGSYEQYF. DNA for the CDR3: TGTGCCAGCAGCCACATGTGGGGTCGCGGGAGTTACGAGCAGTACTTC.

The chain uses TRBV7-3 and TRBJ2-5; 9 nucleotides agree with TRBD1. The CDR3 extends over 14 amino acids. Germline lookup yields CDR1 SGHTA and CDR2 FQGTGA. V trimming: 4 bases; J trimming: 5 bases; junction bases outside the gene matches: 5. The CDR3, as DNA: TGTGCCAGCAGCTCCGGGACAGGGAGGGAGACCCAGTACTTC. It yields the protein CASSSGTGRETQYF.

The rearrangement uses TRBV5-6 and TRBJ1-1, with D perhaps matching TRBD1 (6 bases). Trimming shortened V by 2 bases and J by 0 bases, and 11 bases separated the two germline ends. CDR3 size: 15 residues. Germline lookup yields CDR1 SGHDT and CDR2 YYEEEE. The chain's CDR3 is CASSLNRVMNTEAFF. The CDR3 DNA is TGTGCCAGCAGCTTAAACAGGGTCATGAACACTGAAGCTTTCTTT.

The chain employs TRBV3-1 (or the pseudogene TRBV3-2) and TRBJ1-4; weak D call: TRBD1 (5 bases). The CDR3 has 15 residues. Trimming stripped 2 bases from V and 10 bases from J, with 17 bases between. CDR1 is LGHDT and CDR2 is YNNKEL in the germline V gene (reference sequence). Here the CDR3 reads CASSQFSGQGPKLFF. The CDR3 DNA sequence: TGTGCCAGCAGCCAATTCTCAGGCCAGGGCCCAAAACTGTTTTTT.

CDR3 amino acids: CASSWGAGGKETQYF. Here the CDR3 DNA reads TGCGCCAGCAGCTGGGGAGCGGGGGGAAAAGAGACCCAGTACTTC. The V and J genes are TRBV5-1 and TRBJ2-5, with TRBD2 matching over 9 bases. Germline V gene sequence: CDR1 SGHRS, CDR2 YFSETQ. The CDR3 runs 15 residues. Germline trimming cut 3 bases from V and 3 bases from J; bases unmatched to any gene: 6.

This CDR3 is CASSSEGQGTEKLFF. For the CDR3, the DNA is TGCGCCAGCAGCTCTGAAGGACAGGGAACTGAAAAACTGTTTTTT. The gene calls are TRBV5-1 and TRBJ1-4; TRBD1 matches 8 bases. The CDR3 contains 15 residues. Germline loops: CDR1 SGHRS, CDR2 YFSETQ. With V trimmed by 3 bases and J by 7 bases, 8 bases remained unmatched.

The chain carries TRBV9 and TRBJ2-1; the D is unclear. Trimming pared 4 bases from V and 7 bases from J, leaving 18 bases between. The CDR3 runs to 15 residues. CDR1 is SGDLS, CDR2 YYNGEE, per germline. The CDR3 sequence is CASSPREITGNEQFF. For the CDR3, the DNA is TGTGCCAGCAGCCCTAGAGAAATCACCGGGAATGAGCAGTTCTTC.

This rearrangement joins TRBV6-2 or TRBV6-3 to TRBJ1-1; TRBD1 matches 9 bases. V shed 2 bases, J shed 7 bases, and the junction held 8 bases outside the gene matches. Per germline, CDR1 MNHEY and CDR2 SVGEGT. The CDR3 length is 15 residues. This CDR3 reads CASSYADRGGGEAFF. CDR3 DNA sequence: TGTGCCAGCAGTTACGCGGACAGGGGAGGAGGTGAAGCTTTCTTT.

V is TRBV5-1 and J is TRBJ2-1; 11 bases are a match to TRBD2. CDR1 SGHRS and CDR2 YFSETQ come from the germline V gene. Losses at the gene ends were 2 bases for V and 2 bases for J; bases not matched to a gene: 6. The CDR3 loop spans 17 amino acids. The CDR3 bases are TGCGCCAGCAGCTTAAATAGCGGGGGGGCCCCCTACAATGAGCAGTTCTTC. Its protein product is CASSLNSGGAPYNEQFF.

This chain connects TRBV21-1 to TRBJ2-5; the table assigns TRBD1, which was not confirmed against the DNA. TRBV21-1 is deemed a pseudogene. The CDR3 extends over 14 amino acids. The CDR3 DNA reads TGTGCCAGCAGCGCGCGACAGGGCCAAGAGACCCAGTACTTC. As protein: CASSARQGQETQYF.

This chain links TRBV9 with TRBJ1-6; 7 nucleotides align to TRBD1. Germline trimming cut 4 bases from V and 2 bases from J; bases unmatched to any gene: 12. CDR1 and CDR2 from the germline V gene are SGDLS and YYNGEE. The CDR3 is made up of 18 amino acids. CDR3 coding DNA: TGTGCCAGCAGCCTCGGCCCAATACAGGGGACCTATAATTCACCCCTCCACTTT. This codes for CASSLGPIQGTYNSPLHF. Drawing the rest from reference TRBV9 and TRBJ1-6, the complete variable domain is DSGVTQTPKHLITATGQRVTLRCSPRSGDLSVYWYQQSLDQGLQFLIQYYNGEERAKGNILERFSAQQFPDLHSELNLSSLELGDSALYFCASSLGPIQGTYNSPLHFGNGTRLTVT.

V usage is TRBV27 and J usage is TRBJ2-1; 9 positions agree with TRBD2. Unmatched junction bases numbered 3, after V lost 4 bases and J lost 2 bases. Per the germline V gene, CDR1 is MNHEY and CDR2 is SMNVEV (reference sequence). The CDR3 extends over 15 amino acids. CDR3 in DNA: TGTGCCAGCAGTTCAAGCGGGGGGCCCTACAATGAGCAGTTCTTC. It translates to CASSSSGGPYNEQFF.

This clone was seen only once. The J gene is TRBJ2-1, the V gene TRBV14; maybe TRBD2 (6 bases). Trimming shortened V by 3 bases and J by 9 bases, and 18 bases separated the two germline ends. The CDR3 spans 15 residues. Per the germline V gene, CDR1 is SGHDN and CDR2 is FVKESK. The CDR3 nucleotides are TGTGCCAGCAGCCAGCTGGGGACTGGCCCATCTGAGCAGTTCTTC. The encoded protein is CASSQLGTGPSEQFF.

The chain carries TRBV6-5 and TRBJ1-6, with TRBD1 matching 8 bases. CDR3 size: 15 residues. Germline lookup yields CDR1 MNHEY and CDR2 SVGAGI. With 2 bases clipped from V and 8 bases from J, the junction kept 5 bases outside the gene matches. The CDR3: CASSYADRAHSPLHF. As DNA, the CDR3 is TGTGCCAGCAGTTACGCGGACAGGGCCCATTCACCCCTCCACTTT.

The table lists this clone with a count of one. In nucleotides, the CDR3 is TGTGCCACCAGCAGGGTCCCAGGGACCGGGGAGCTGTTTTTT. Protein sequence: CATSRVPGTGELFF. The rearrangement links TRBV15 to TRBJ2-2; maybe TRBD1 (5 bases). CDR3 length: 14 residues. Looked up from germline, CDR1 is LNHNV and CDR2 is YYDKDF (reference sequence). V was pared by 3 bases and J by 5 bases, with 10 bases between.

The count of this clone is one. CDR3 amino acids: CASSHLRSGNTIYF. CDR3 DNA: TGTGCCAGCAGTCATCTGAGGTCTGGAAACACCATATATTTT. The chain combines TRBV6-5 with TRBJ1-3; D is unresolved. V lost 5 bases and J lost 1, with 9 bases in between. There are 14 residues in the CDR3. Germline V gives CDR1 MNHEY, CDR2 SVGAGI.